The TCR beta chain described here comes from a study of T-cell memory formation after mild COVID-19 (dated by TCRdb to about 2021). For the study in its entirety: Most TCR sequence clusters were specific to one of the two donors. In a couple of donors, T-cell clones that expanded and contracted after mild COVID-19 were followed by sequencing TCRalpha and TCRbeta repertoires longitudinally. Two young, previously healthy adult volunteers, one female and one male, were included in the cohort.

Study-level results and caveats: Some responding clones were found in pre-infection memory, which suggests that pre-existing cross-reactive memory T cells took part in the SARS-CoV-2 response. Clones contracting from day 15 to 85 had balanced CD4/CD8 phenotypes, while a second wave expanding from day 15 to 37 was biased towards CD4+. Contracting CD4+ clones were located mainly in the CM and EM memory subsets, whereas CD8+ clones were found to be enriched in EMRA. Only a couple of mild cases were covered by the study, and larger cohorts that include severe cases with pre-infection samples were considered necessary. SARS-CoV-2 specificity was not confirmed for the second-wave clones peaking on day 37.

Sequencing was carried out with an Illumina NovaSeq 6000. TCRalpha and TCRbeta cDNA libraries were built by 5'RACE with constant-segment primers, adding sample barcodes and unique molecular identifiers. Trizol reagent was used to extract RNA from every sample. The libraries were amplified in two PCR steps, and the second step added a second sample barcode and Illumina TruSeq adapters. Libraries were sequenced on an Illumina NovaSeq with 2 x 150 bp paired-end reads. As for the authors' bioinformatics: Reads were demultiplexed and collapsed into UMI-guided consensus sequences with migec v1.2.7. Using mixcr v2.1.11, the UMI consensuses were aligned to TRA and TRB V and J templates and assembled into clonotypes. A clonotype was counted as expanded or contracted only when both edgeR and NoisET called the clonotype significant, with the noise models trained on biological replicates. For edgeR calls, a false discovery rate-adjusted p below 0.01 and a log2 fold-change threshold of 1 were applied. As an exploratory analysis of dynamics, max-normalized trajectories of the 1000 most abundant clonotypes were examined with PCA combined with hierarchical clustering. Separately sequenced CD4+ and CD8+ repertoires were used to assign the CD4 or CD8 phenotype of responding clones. TCRdb reran the public reads through fastp at Q25 and MiXCR, keeping productive beta chains. Duplicate CDR3 protein sequences are folded into a single record with the most common DNA and genes. None of the V and J calls come from the authors' own analysis; TCRdb made them. In all, the sample holds about 250,000 distinct CDR3 sequences, and over 15% of those were seen once. In total, the top ten clones hold 23% of the sample.

The CDR3 spans 13 residues, from the cysteine through the phenylalanine. Only the CDR3 region is kept as DNA, spanning 39 bases read in frame from base 1. CDR1 and CDR2, per the germline V gene (reference sequence), are DFQATT and SNEGSKA. Germline trimming amounts to 5 bases on V and 0 bases on J, with 1 as the count of junction bases outside the gene matches. PBMCs were isolated by Ficoll-Paque density gradient centrifugation. In its sample, this clonotype was seen a few times. Its specific antigen is unknown. There are no base qualities to consult, and no much larger clone falls within one base. Recombination joined TRBV20-1 with TRBJ1-1, and TRBD1 aligns with 9 junction nucleotides. Sample: PBMCs or a T cell subset sorted from them (not recorded which). The clonotype comes from a man aged 18-30 years who had mild COVID-19 (a few samples of this study predate the infection). The sample titles of this study are shuffled in the database, so cell type and time point are left out; the donor was told from shared clones. In nucleotides, the sequence is TGCAGTGCTCACAGGGGGCTGAACACTGAAGCTTTCTTT. The resulting protein is CSAHRGLNTEAFF.